Reported below is one T cell receptor beta chain. In this sample, this clonotype turned up a few times. This clone's antigen is unknown. Per-base quality was not reported, and no clone a single base away is much larger than it. For CDR1 and CDR2, the germline V gene lists SGHVS and FNYEAQ. The CDR3 measures 18 amino acids from cysteine to phenylalanine. The CDR3 DNA has 54 bases and is translated from base 1. From V the trimming removes 1 base and from J it removes 0 bases, while the gene matches leave 8 bases of the junction unaccounted for. In light of the paper, this sample's treatment or condition label describes: allogeneic hematopoietic cell transplantation with graft depleted of TCRalphabeta T cells and CD19 B cells. TCRalphabeta/CD19-depleted allogeneic hematopoietic cell grafts were given to the transplant recipients, all of whom were children. This sample stems from a study of T-cell reconstitution after alpha-beta-depleted transplantation in children listed by TCRdb under 2016. A note on the overall study: T-cell immune reconstitution after TCRalphabeta/CD19-depleted allogeneic hematopoietic cell transplantation in children was quantitatively tracked in the study by means of TCR repertoire profiling.

Libraries were prepared through PCR. The listed sequencing device is Illumina HiSeq 2500. Molecular barcoding was employed in the preparation of TCR libraries, with unique molecular identifiers being used to normalize TCRbeta repertoire quantification. The public reads were reprocessed in TCRdb via fastp at Q25 and MiXCR, keeping in-frame beta chains. Rows merge per CDR3 protein into single entries with the most common DNA and genes. This sample holds approximately 150,000 distinct CDR3 sequences; roughly 8.8% were observed only once. Of the sample, approximately 18% falls within the top ten clones. What the work shows at the level of the full study, not this receptor alone: In some patients, high TCRbeta diversity at day 60 was attributed to recipient T cells and intrathymic progenitors that had survived conditioning. Over subsequent months, a decline in hyperexpanded clone frequencies was noted, and after one year, T-cell counts and TCRbeta diversity were mostly ascribed to newly produced T cells. About two months after transplant, the apparently early recovery of alphabetaT-cell counts reportedly depended on just several hundred clones that had expanded rapidly and came from non-depleted graft cells.

The material was PBMCs, mostly from graft donor cells, obtained 180 days after TCRalphabeta/CD19-depleted stem cell transplant. This TCR was sampled from a female patient aged 2 to 10 who had a stem cell transplant for congenital amegakaryocytic thrombocytopenia, so the T cells may come from the graft donor. The chain links TRBV7-6 with TRBJ2-4; TRBD2 matches 8 bases in the middle. The CDR3 region has the sequence CASSLGAGELLAKNIQYF. The nucleotide sequence reads as follows: TGTGCCAGCAGCTTAGGAGCGGGGGAACTCCTAGCCAAAAACATTCAGTACTTC.